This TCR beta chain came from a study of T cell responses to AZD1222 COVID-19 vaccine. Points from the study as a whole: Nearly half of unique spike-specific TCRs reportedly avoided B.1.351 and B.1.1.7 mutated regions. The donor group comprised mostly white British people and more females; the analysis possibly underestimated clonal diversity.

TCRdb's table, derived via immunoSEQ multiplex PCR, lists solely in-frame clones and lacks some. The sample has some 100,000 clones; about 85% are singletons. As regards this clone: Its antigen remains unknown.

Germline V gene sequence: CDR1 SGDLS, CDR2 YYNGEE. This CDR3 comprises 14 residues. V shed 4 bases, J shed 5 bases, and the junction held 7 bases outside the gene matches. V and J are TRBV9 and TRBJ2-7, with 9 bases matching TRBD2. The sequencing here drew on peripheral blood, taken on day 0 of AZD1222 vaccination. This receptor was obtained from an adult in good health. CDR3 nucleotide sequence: TGTGCCAGCAGCCCGGGACTAGCTAACCACGAGCAGTACTTC. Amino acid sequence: CASSPGLANHEQYF.